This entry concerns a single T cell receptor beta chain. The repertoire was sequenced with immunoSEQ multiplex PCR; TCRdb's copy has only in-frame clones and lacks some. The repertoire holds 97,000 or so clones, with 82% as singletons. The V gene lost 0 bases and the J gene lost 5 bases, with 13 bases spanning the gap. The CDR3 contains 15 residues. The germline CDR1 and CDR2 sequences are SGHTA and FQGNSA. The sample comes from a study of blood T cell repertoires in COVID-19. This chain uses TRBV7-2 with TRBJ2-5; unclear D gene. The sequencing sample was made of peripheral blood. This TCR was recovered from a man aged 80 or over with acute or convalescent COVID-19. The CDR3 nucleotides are TGTGCCAGCAGCTTAGCGTTGGAGAGCCGGGAGACCCAGTACTTC. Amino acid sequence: CASSLALESRETQYF.